The 23 T cell receptor beta chains given below trace back to one sample, sequenced in a study of T-cell memory formation after mild COVID-19. TCRdb itself ran the 5' RACE reads through MiXCR, one entry per CDR3 protein. The sample lists around 130,000 distinct CDR3 sequences; around 15% were seen once. Sequencing was carried out using PBMCs or a T cell subset sorted from them (not recorded which). The receptors derive from an adult woman who had mild COVID-19 (a few samples of this study predate the infection). Cell type and time point are not known.

The chain recombines TRBV11-3 with TRBJ2-1; TRBD2 matches at 7 bases. The CDR3 totals 18 residues. The ends lost 4 bases at V and 5 bases at J; junction bases unmatched: 17. CDR1 is SGHNT, CDR2 YENEEA, per germline. The CDR3 region is CASSSWTGGRFEHNEQFF. The CDR3 region has the DNA TGTGCCAGCAGCTCGTGGACTGGCGGGAGATTCGAACACAATGAGCAGTTCTTC.

The CDR3 loop reads CASSFVGSVAGYNEQFF. CDR3 bases: TGTGCCAGCAGCTTCGTCGGCTCGGTAGCGGGATACAATGAGCAGTTCTTC. The genes are TRBV7-9 and TRBJ2-1; TRBD2 agrees at 8 bases. The CDR3 has 17 amino acids. CDR1 is SEHNR and CDR2 is FQNEAQ in the germline V gene (reference sequence). The V segment lost 3 bases and the J segment 4 bases; nucleotides outside the gene matches: 11.

A few counts support this clonotype. The V and J genes are TRBV7-9 and TRBJ2-7; D gene uncertain. CDR1 is SEHNR and CDR2 is FQNEAQ in the germline V gene (reference sequence). V lost 5 bases and J 2 bases, leaving 7 bases between the germline ends. CDR3 size: 12 residues. Written as DNA, the CDR3 is TGTGCCAGCAGCACGGTAGCCTACGAGCAGTACTTC. Translated, it gives CASSTVAYEQYF. Supplemented by reference TRBV7-9 and TRBJ2-7, the full variable domain reads DTGVSQNPRHKITKRGQNVTFRCDPISEHNRLYWYRQTLGQGPEFLTYFQNEAQLEKSRLLSDRFSAERPKGSFSTLEIQRTEQGDSAMYLCASSTVAYEQYFGPGTRLTVT.

Many counts were recorded for this clonotype. The chain uses TRBV7-2 and TRBJ2-3; a weak D match, TRBD2 (7 bases). Trimming stripped 2 bases from V and 2 bases from J, with 17 bases between. CDR1 is SGHTA, CDR2 FQGNSA, per germline. CDR3 length equals 17 residues. In DNA, the CDR3 is TGTGCCAGCAGCTTAAGTACCGGCGGGGGCGCCACAGATACGCAGTATTTT. It specifies CASSLSTGGGATDTQYF.

This clonotype was detected only a few times. The V gene is TRBV3-1, the J gene TRBJ2-7, with D possibly being TRBD1 (5 bases). The CDR3 covers 15 residues. V gave up 0 bases and J gave up 4 bases, with 13 bases separating them. The germline V gene has CDR1 LGHDT and CDR2 YNNKEL (reference sequence). The CDR3 nucleotides read TGTGCCAGCAGCCAAGACAGGGCGGCAGCGTACGAGCAGTACTTC. It is translated as CASSQDRAAAYEQYF.

This clonotype was seen a handful of times. The rearrangement joins TRBV12-3 or TRBV12-4 to TRBJ2-5; TRBD1 matches at 9 bases. This CDR3 is 12 amino acids long. After removal of 7 bases from V and 6 bases from J, the junction contained 3 bases not matched to a gene. The CDR3 DNA reads TGTGCCAGCATGGACAGGGGCAAGACCCAGTACTTC. Residues: CASMDRGKTQYF.

Notes on this clonotype: Its ends do not fully match the called genes, so a read error is possible. The chain recombines TRBV6-5 with TRBJ1-6; 8 nucleotides agree with TRBD1. The CDR3 sequence is 16 residues long. CDR1 and CDR2 from the germline V gene are MNHEY and SVGAGI. The CDR3 reads CASSHSTDRGGSPLHF. DNA of the CDR3: TGTGCCAGCAGTCACTCGACCGACAGGGGTGGATCACCCCTCCACTTT.

The sample holds a few counts of this clonotype. The gene calls are TRBV4-1 and TRBJ2-5, with D tentatively TRBD2 (6 bases). The V end was cut by 4 bases, the J end by 5 bases, with 11 bases between. Germline V gene lookup returns CDR1 MGHRA and CDR2 YSYEKL. The CDR3 extends over 13 amino acids. CDR3 sequence reads: CASSLFGGETQYF. CDR3 DNA: TGCGCCAGCAGCCTTTTCGGAGGGGAGACCCAGTACTTC.

This clonotype occurred a few times. The chain joins TRBV5-1 to TRBJ2-1; the match to TRBD2 covers 8 bases. V gave up 2 bases and J gave up 6 bases; unmatched junction bases: 4. CDR1 and CDR2 from the germline V gene are SGHRS and YFSETQ. The CDR3 extends over 14 amino acids. The CDR3 region is CASSLTGTSNEQFF. CDR3 nucleotide sequence: TGCGCCAGCAGCTTAACCGGGACTAGCAATGAGCAGTTCTTC.

This chain connects TRBV24-1 to TRBJ2-2; D is possibly TRBD2 (6 bases). The CDR3 covers 15 residues. The V end was cut by 4 bases, the J end by 5 bases, with 13 bases between. The germline V gene has CDR1 KGHDR and CDR2 SFDVKD. DNA of the CDR3: TGTGCCACCAGTGAACCCGGGAGTAATACCGGGGAGCTGTTTTTT. This codes for CATSEPGSNTGELFF.

V is TRBV4-3 and J is TRBJ1-1; D perhaps matches TRBD1 (5 bases). Trimming cost V 0 bases and J 6 bases, with 11 bases left between them. The length of the CDR3 is 14 residues. Germline CDR1 and CDR2: LGHNA and YSLEER. The CDR3 region is CASSQDLGGAEAFF. The CDR3 DNA sequence: TGCGCCAGCAGCCAAGATCTTGGGGGAGCTGAAGCTTTCTTT.

This clonotype has just a few counts. The chain is built from TRBV6-5 and TRBJ2-7; TRBD1 matches at 7 bases. The germline CDR1 and CDR2 sequences are MNHEY and SVGAGI. This CDR3 is built from 14 residues. The J segment lost 5 bases and the V segment lost 1 base, leaving 5 bases of the junction unmatched. The CDR3 protein is CASSYYVGGDEQYF. CDR3 coding DNA: TGTGCCAGCAGTTACTATGTAGGGGGCGACGAGCAGTACTTC.

The CDR3 here is CASSRLAGGGTDTQYF. The CDR3 DNA reads TGTGCCAGCTCAAGACTAGCGGGAGGGGGCACAGATACGCAGTATTTT. This chain joins TRBV18 and TRBJ2-3; 14 bases are shared with TRBD2. With V trimmed by 5 bases and J by 1 base, 2 bases remained unmatched. Per germline, CDR1 KGHSH and CDR2 LQKENI. This CDR3 comprises 16 residues.

This clonotype has ten or more counts. The chain couples TRBV7-9 to TRBJ2-7; D is ambiguous. Trimming removed 7 bases at V and 0 bases at J, with 19 bases between. Germline CDR1 reads SEHNR; CDR2 reads FQNEAQ (reference sequence). The length of the CDR3 is 16 residues. CDR3 region: CASTPRVGQSSYEQYF. Here the CDR3 DNA reads TGTGCCAGCACCCCCCGGGTGGGCCAAAGCTCCTACGAGCAGTACTTC.

This clonotype was seen more than once but under ten times. This chain links TRBV4-2 with TRBJ2-3; 10 bases are a match to TRBD1. Germline V gene sequence: CDR1 LGHNA, CDR2 YNFKEQ. V lost 2 bases and J lost 6; bases outside the gene matches: 11. CDR3 length: 17 residues. CDR3 sequence reads: CASSQQLGTGVWDTQYF. The DNA for the CDR3 is TGTGCCAGCAGCCAACAGTTGGGGACAGGGGTGTGGGATACGCAGTATTTT.

The chain uses TRBV29-1 and TRBJ1-1; D remains unclear. The germline gives CDR1 SQVTM, CDR2 ANQGSEA. The CDR3 runs 12 residues. Between the trimmed V and J ends, which lost 4 bases and 4 bases, there was a span of 10 bases. CDR3 coding DNA: TGCAGCGTTGGCCGGGGAATCACTGAAGCTTTCTTT. Translating it yields CSVGRGITEAFF. Full variable domain (rest looked up from reference TRBV29-1 and TRBJ1-1): SAVISQKPSRDICQRGTSLTIQCQVDSQVTMMFWYRQQPGQSLTLIATANQGSEATYESGFVIDKFPISRPNLTFSTLTVSNMSPEDSSIYLCSVGRGITEAFFGQGTRLTVV.

The DNA for the CDR3 is TGTGCCAGCATGGAGGTCACCATATATTTT. Amino acid sequence: CASMEVTIYF. This chain uses TRBV2 with TRBJ1-3, with D hard to call. This CDR3 region has 10 residues. V was cut by 7 bases and J by 9 bases, with 7 bases left in between. Germline CDR1 SNHLY, CDR2 FYNNEI.

This clonotype was counted only a few times. The V gene is TRBV19, the J gene TRBJ2-7; D possibly uses TRBD1 or TRBD2 (5 bases each). The CDR3 totals 14 residues. V shed 7 bases and J shed 1 base, with 14 bases lying between them. CDR1 and CDR2 from the germline V gene are LNHDA and SQIVND (reference sequence). The CDR3 DNA sequence: TGTGCCAGTAACCCCGGGACGGGGTCCTACGAGCAGTACTTC. It translates to CASNPGTGSYEQYF.

The chain combines TRBV4-2 with TRBJ1-1; D unclear. The germline V and J ends were trimmed by 5 bases and 5 bases, with 9 bases remaining between them. The CDR3 sequence is 12 residues long. Germline CDR1 reads LGHNA; CDR2 reads YNFKEQ. CDR3 coding DNA: TGTGCCAGCAGCGCGGTTGGGACTGAAGCTTTCTTT. Translation gives CASSAVGTEAFF.

CDR3 residues: CASTPRGVRETQYF. The CDR3 DNA reads TGTGCCAGCACCCCTCGAGGCGTAAGGGAGACCCAGTACTTC. The chain couples TRBV13 to TRBJ2-5; no clear D gene. CDR3 length: 14 amino acids. V shed 7 bases and J shed 5 bases, with 17 bases lying between them. Germline loops: CDR1 PRHDT, CDR2 FYEKMQ (reference sequence). Variable domain in full (rest from reference TRBV13 and TRBJ2-5): AAGVIQSPRHLIKEKRETATLKCYPIPRHDTVYWYQQGPGQDPQFLISFYEKMQSDKGSIPDRFSAQQFSDYHSELNMSSLELGDSALYFCASTPRGVRETQYFGPGTRLLVL.

In its sample, this clonotype was seen a few times. The genes are TRBV27 and TRBJ1-6; tentative D call: TRBD1 (5 bases). Trimming removed 5 bases from V and 0 bases from J, with 11 bases in between. The CDR3 is 16 amino acids. CDR1 is MNHEY, CDR2 SMNVEV, per germline (reference sequence). This CDR3 is CASSPSGGSYNSPLHF. The DNA of the CDR3 is TGTGCCAGCAGTCCGTCGGGGGGCTCCTATAATTCACCCCTCCACTTT.

This clonotype has just a few counts. The chain recombines TRBV7-9 with TRBJ2-1, with D tentatively TRBD2 (6 bases). Per germline, CDR1 SEHNR and CDR2 FQNEAQ (reference sequence). The V gene lost 7 bases and the J gene lost 4 bases, with 20 bases spanning the gap. The CDR3 covers 16 residues. The CDR3 DNA follows: TGTGCCAGCACCTCCCGGGATCTGGGGACTTACAATGAGCAGTTCTTC. Protein: CASTSRDLGTYNEQFF.

This clonotype has at least ten counts. The rearrangement uses TRBV12-3 or TRBV12-4 and TRBJ2-7, with D maybe TRBD2 (5 bases). The V gene lost 6 bases and the J gene lost 4 bases, with 16 bases spanning the gap. This CDR3 comprises 14 residues. CDR3 DNA: TGTGCCAGCAGCTCCCCCGAGGGCCTATACGAGCAGTACTTC. Translating it yields CASSSPEGLYEQYF.